This T cell receptor (beta chain) was obtained from a study of early T cells in non-severe SARS-CoV-2 infection. Looking at the study overall: The input, bulk RNA from unsorted whole blood, was sequenced, and chains were unpaired.

Unique molecular identifier tags were affixed to discrete cDNA molecules. TCRdb independently ran MiXCR on the 5' RACE reads; one entry per CDR3 protein. This table holds about 49,000 distinct CDR3 sequences, less than 4.5% found once. Regarding the study as a whole: Matching with VDJdb favored anti-spike CD8 responses (missing private and CD4 specificities).

This clonotype was observed at least ten times. Its specificity is not known. The length of the CDR3 is 13 residues. Between the trimmed V and J ends, which lost 2 bases and 4 bases, there was a span of 9 bases. CDR1 and CDR2 from the germline V gene are SGHTA and FQGTGA. The clonotype was recovered from an adult who was a healthcare worker with PCR-confirmed SARS-CoV-2 infection or an uninfected control (not recorded which). The chain carries TRBV7-3 and TRBJ2-7; D might be TRBD1 or TRBD2, each matching 5 bases. Input material: whole blood. This CDR3 is CASSLEWGYEQYF. CDR3 nucleotide sequence: TGTGCCAGCAGCTTAGAATGGGGGTACGAGCAGTACTTC.